Each of the 6 T cell receptor beta chains below was sequenced from the same sample in a study of long-term antiretroviral therapy in people with HIV. An immunoSEQ assay, version v3.0, was performed at survey level. TCRdb's copy holds only in-frame clones and misses some; the assay was immunoSEQ multiplex PCR. Of tens of thousands of clones in the sample, about three quarters were seen once. Sequencing used unsorted PBMCs, obtained 3.1 years after starting antiretroviral therapy. Receptor source: a woman between 50 and 59 years old with HIV.

This clone occurred a few times. The chain carries TRBV4-1 and TRBJ1-2; D is ambiguous. The V end lost 1 base, the J end lost 8 bases, and 8 bases lay between the germline ends. This CDR3 has 12 residues. Germline loops: CDR1 MGHRA, CDR2 YSYEKL. The CDR3 coding sequence is TGCGCCAGCAGCCAAGGCCCCGGAGGCTACACCTTC. Translating gives CASSQGPGGYTF.

The gene calls are TRBV9 and TRBJ1-6, with 7 bases lining up with TRBD1. Losses at the gene ends were 3 bases for V and 9 bases for J; bases not matched to a gene: 12. Germline loops: CDR1 SGDLS, CDR2 YYNGEE. The CDR3 sequence is 16 residues long. The CDR3 nucleotides are TGTGCCAGCAGCGCAAAACTCGGGACAGATGGTTCACCCCTCCACTTT. Its protein is CASSAKLGTDGSPLHF.

V usage is TRBV5-4 and J usage is TRBJ1-3, with 7 bases that match TRBD1. Trimming cost V 4 bases and J 2 bases; bases outside gene matches: 6. This CDR3 has 15 residues. Germline assignment: CDR1 SGHNT and CDR2 YYREEE (reference sequence). The CDR3 protein is CASSMGQYAGNTIYF. CDR3 sequence (DNA): TGTGCCAGCAGCATGGGACAGTACGCTGGAAACACCATATATTTT.

This sequence joins TRBV9 and TRBJ2-1; D not certain. The CDR3 is made up of 13 amino acids. V gave up 0 bases and J gave up 9 bases, with 10 bases separating them. Looked up from germline, CDR1 is SGDLS and CDR2 is YYNGEE. This chain's CDR3 is CASSVVVSSEQFF. The CDR3 coding sequence is TGTGCCAGCAGCGTAGTAGTCTCGAGTGAGCAGTTCTTC.

The V and J genes are TRBV6-1 and TRBJ2-7, with a weak D call TRBD1 (5 bases). CDR1 is MNHNS, CDR2 SASEGT, per germline. This CDR3 has 13 residues. The germline V and J ends were trimmed by 4 bases and 5 bases, with 12 bases remaining between them. CDR3 amino acids: CASSVARADEQYV. For the CDR3, the DNA is TGTGCCAGCAGTGTAGCCAGGGCCGACGAGCAGTACGTC.

This clone was seen a single time. The genes are TRBV29-1 and TRBJ1-1; D perhaps matches TRBD1 (5 bases). Trimming took 2 bases from V and 0 from J, leaving 10 bases between them. From germline, CDR1 is SQVTM and CDR2 ANQGSEA. The CDR3 loop spans 14 amino acids. The CDR3 region is CSVENRLLNTEAFF. CDR3 DNA sequence: TGCAGCGTTGAAAACAGGCTCTTGAACACTGAAGCTTTCTTT. Filled out from reference TRBV29-1 and TRBJ1-1, the complete variable domain reads SAVISQKPSRDICQRGTSLTIQCQVDSQVTMMFWYRQQPGQSLTLIATANQGSEATYESGFVIDKFPISRPNLTFSTLTVSNMSPEDSSIYLCSVENRLLNTEAFFGQGTRLTVV.